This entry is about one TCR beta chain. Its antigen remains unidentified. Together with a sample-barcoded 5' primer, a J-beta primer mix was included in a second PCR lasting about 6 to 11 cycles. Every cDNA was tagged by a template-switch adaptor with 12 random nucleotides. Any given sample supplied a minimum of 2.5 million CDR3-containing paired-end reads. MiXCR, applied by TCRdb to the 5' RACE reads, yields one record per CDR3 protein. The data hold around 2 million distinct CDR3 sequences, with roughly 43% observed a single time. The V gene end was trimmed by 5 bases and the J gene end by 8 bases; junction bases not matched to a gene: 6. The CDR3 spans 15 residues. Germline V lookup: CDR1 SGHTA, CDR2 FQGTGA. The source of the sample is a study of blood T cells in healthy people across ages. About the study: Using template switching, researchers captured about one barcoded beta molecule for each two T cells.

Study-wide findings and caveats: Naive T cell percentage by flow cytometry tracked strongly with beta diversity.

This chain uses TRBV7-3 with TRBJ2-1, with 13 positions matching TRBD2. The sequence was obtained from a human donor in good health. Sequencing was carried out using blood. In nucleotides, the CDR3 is TGTGCCAGCAGCAAAACTAGCGGGGGGGCCGATGAGCAGTTCTTC. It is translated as CASSKTSGGADEQFF.